Sequencing of this TCR beta chain was carried out in a study of cytomegalovirus exposure and HLA in healthy donors. The CDR3 loop spans 13 amino acids. Germline lookup yields CDR1 GTSNPN and CDR2 SVGIG (reference sequence). Unmatched junction bases numbered 1, after V lost 4 bases and J lost 3 bases. The primer mix had 60 Vbeta and 13 Jbeta primers. Libraries were prepared by immunoSEQ multiplex PCR; TCRdb keeps only in-frame clonotypes and omits some of them. The table lists nearly 110,000 clones, about 72% of them singletons, with roughly 2.3% in the top ten. This TCR was recovered from a man younger than 30 in good health and CMV-seronegative. Sequenced input: PBMCs. The V and J genes are TRBV30 and TRBJ2-1; 9 nucleotides agree with TRBD2. This CDR3 is CAWTSGDYNEQFF. The CDR3 DNA follows: TGTGCCTGGACTAGCGGGGACTACAATGAGCAGTTCTTC. The full variable domain, rest sourced from reference TRBV30 and TRBJ2-1, is SQTIHQWPATLVQPVGSPLSLECTVEGTSNPNLYWYRQAAGRGLQLLFYSVGIGQISSEVPQNLSASRPQDRQFILSSKKLLLSDSGFYLCAWTSGDYNEQFFGPGTRLTVL.